These 31 T cell receptor beta chains originate from one sample sequenced in a study of monozygotic twins with inflammatory bowel disease. TCRdb reprocessed the 5' RACE reads and reports one entry per CDR3 protein, with no DNA. This table lists approximately 420,000 distinct CDR3 sequences. The sample was blood. The source of these receptors is a human donor with ulcerative colitis or Crohn's disease, or a healthy co-twin of an affected twin (not recorded which).

V usage is TRBV27 and J usage is TRBJ2-1; the D gene TCRdb calls, TRBD2, cannot be checked with no DNA. This CDR3 comprises 14 residues. Germline values: CDR1 MNHEY, CDR2 SMNVEV (reference sequence). The CDR3 is CASSSGLAGNEQFF.

The chain links TRBV5-6 to TRBJ1-3. The CDR3 runs 17 residues. In germline, CDR1 is SGHDT, CDR2 YYEEEE. The CDR3 loop reads CASSSFAAGYSGNTIYF.

CDR3: CASSQGGQGSGGYTF. The gene calls are TRBV18 and TRBJ1-2; no DNA is available, so the TRBD1 call from TCRdb remains unchecked. Germline V gene data show CDR1 as KGHSH and CDR2 as LQKENI. The CDR3 has 15 amino acids.

This sequence joins TRBV7-2 and TRBJ1-5. Germline V gene lookup returns CDR1 SGHTA and CDR2 FQGNSA. CDR3 length equals 12 residues. The CDR3 is CASSWYNQPQHF.

The V gene is TRBV12-3 or TRBV12-4, the J gene TRBJ2-7; TCRdb indicates TRBD1, and absent DNA this call remains unverified. This CDR3 has 20 residues. CDR3 region: CASSLRRSVGGGGGPYEQYF.

The CDR3: CASSQGDRGDQFF. V and J are TRBV3-1 and TRBJ2-1; TCRdb outputs TRBD1, but without DNA this stays unchecked. Per germline, CDR1 LGHDT and CDR2 YNNKEL (reference sequence). This CDR3 region has 13 residues.

Here the CDR3 reads CATSRDDSPLHF. V is TRBV15 and J is TRBJ1-6. Germline V CDR1 and CDR2: LNHNV, YYDKDF (reference sequence). The CDR3 is made up of 12 amino acids.

The chain links TRBV16 to TRBJ2-1; TCRdb proposes TRBD2, but this gene call is untestable without DNA. CDR3 size: 17 residues. CDR1 and CDR2 (germline): KGHSY, FQNENV. The CDR3 is CASSQSRTSGSLREQFF.

V is TRBV7-9 and J is TRBJ2-5; lacking DNA, the TRBD2 call made by TCRdb goes unchecked. This CDR3 is built from 13 residues. The V gene's germline CDR1 is SEHNR and CDR2 FQNEAQ (reference sequence). CDR3: CASRAGLSETQYF.

The chain recombines TRBV10-3 with TRBJ1-2. Germline CDR1 is ENHRY and CDR2 is SYGVKD. The CDR3 has 19 amino acids. Here the CDR3 reads CAISGPDRSRDEANYGYTF.

V gene TRBV19 combines with J gene TRBJ1-1. Germline CDR1 LNHDA, CDR2 SQIVND (reference sequence). The CDR3 contains 11 residues. The CDR3 sequence is CASTGENEAFF. The full variable domain, completed using reference TRBV19 and TRBJ1-1, is DGGITQSPKYLFRKEGQNVTLSCEQNLNHDAMYWYRQDPGQGLRLIYYSQIVNDFQKGDIAEGYSVSREKKESFPLTVTSAQKNPTAFYLCASTGENEAFFGQGTRLTVV.

The chain couples TRBV3-1 to TRBJ2-1. CDR3 length: 16 amino acids. CDR1 and CDR2 from the germline V gene are LGHDT and YNNKEL (reference sequence). The CDR3 sequence is CASSQVGGGTYNEQFF.

The chain carries TRBV21-1 and TRBJ2-7. TRBV21-1 is deemed a pseudogene. This CDR3 comprises 16 residues. CDR3: CASSKREPLTSYEQYF.

This chain uses TRBV29-1 with TRBJ2-7; TCRdb designates TRBD2, a call that cannot be tested without DNA. CDR1 and CDR2 from the germline V gene are SQVTM and ANQGSEA. The CDR3 contains 12 residues. CDR3 loop: CSVDSGGNEQYF.

The rearrangement links TRBV20-1 to TRBJ2-2; TCRdb returns TRBD1, unconfirmable since there is no DNA. The CDR3 runs to 14 residues. Per the germline V gene, CDR1 is DFQATT and CDR2 is SNEGSKA (reference sequence). The CDR3 loop is CSALGGRGTGELFF.

This chain joins TRBV18 and TRBJ1-1. Germline V lookup: CDR1 KGHSH, CDR2 LQKENI. The CDR3 sequence is 12 residues long. CDR3 region: CASSTSNTEAFF.

The chain recombines TRBV19 with TRBJ1-1; the D call of TRBD1 rests on TCRdb alone, since no DNA is present to check it. Germline V gives CDR1 LNHDA, CDR2 SQIVND (reference sequence). There are 13 residues in the CDR3. CDR3 loop: CASREGAYLRAFF. The full variable domain, its missing parts supplied by reference TRBV19 and TRBJ1-1, is DGGITQSPKYLFRKEGQNVTLSCEQNLNHDAMYWYRQDPGQGLRLIYYSQIVNDFQKGDIAEGYSVSREKKESFPLTVTSAQKNPTAFYLCASREGAYLRAFFGQGTRLTVV.

The chain has TRBV2 and TRBJ1-6; TCRdb selects TRBD1, and the lack of DNA leaves this call unchecked. Germline V gives CDR1 SNHLY, CDR2 FYNNEI. This CDR3 contains 16 residues. CDR3 region: CASRWDRSSYNSPLHF.

This sequence joins TRBV5-5 and TRBJ1-1; the D gene TCRdb calls, TRBD1, cannot be checked with no DNA. The CDR3 consists of 12 residues. The V gene's germline CDR1 is SGHKS and CDR2 YYEKEE (reference sequence). CDR3 protein: CASRLSVTEAFF.

This chain uses TRBV20-1 with TRBJ2-2; without DNA, the TCRdb call of TRBD1 cannot be checked. The CDR3 length is 12 residues. Germline V CDR1 and CDR2: DFQATT, SNEGSKA (reference sequence). CDR3 sequence reads: CSAIGRGGELFF.

V is TRBV24-1 and J is TRBJ2-4; absent DNA, TCRdb's TRBD1 call cannot be checked. The CDR3 runs to 15 residues. CDR1 is KGHDR and CDR2 is SFDVKD in the germline V gene. CDR3: CATSEGTGYGNIQYF.

This chain uses TRBV6-1 with TRBJ1-1. Germline V gene lookup returns CDR1 MNHNS and CDR2 SASEGT. The CDR3 totals 15 residues. The CDR3 sequence: CASRHHRVQNTEAFF.

The chain joins TRBV13 to TRBJ1-5. There are 14 residues in the CDR3. The germline gives CDR1 PRHDT, CDR2 FYEKMQ (reference sequence). CDR3 protein: CASSFRGSNQPQHF.

V and J are TRBV7-9 and TRBJ2-7; TCRdb outputs TRBD1, but without DNA this stays unchecked. The CDR3 extends over 14 amino acids. Germline assignment: CDR1 SEHNR and CDR2 FQNEAQ (reference sequence). CDR3 in amino acids: CASSPSGGAYEQYF.

The chain carries TRBV12-3 or TRBV12-4 and TRBJ1-1; TCRdb reports TRBD1, a call that lacks DNA to check it against. CDR3 length: 14 residues. CDR3 protein: CASTFGQRNTEAFF.

The V and J genes are TRBV7-9 and TRBJ2-2; as DNA is missing, the TRBD1 call by TCRdb cannot be tested. Per germline, CDR1 SEHNR and CDR2 FQNEAQ (reference sequence). The CDR3 extends over 15 amino acids. The CDR3 protein is CASSSSDRGTGELFF.

The rearrangement uses TRBV7-6 and TRBJ2-1; TCRdb picks TRBD2, but there is no DNA to check that call. Germline V gene lookup returns CDR1 SGHVS and CDR2 FNYEAQ. The CDR3 runs to 17 residues. CDR3: CASSPRPGTSPSGEQFF.

The J gene is TRBJ2-1, the V gene TRBV5-4; TCRdb returns TRBD1, unconfirmable since there is no DNA. This CDR3 region has 16 residues. The V gene's germline CDR1 is SGHNT and CDR2 YYREEE (reference sequence). CDR3 protein: CASSSGARSSYNEQFF.

V usage is TRBV12-3 or TRBV12-4 and J usage is TRBJ2-5; TCRdb outputs TRBD2, but without DNA this stays unchecked. This CDR3 has 14 residues. This CDR3 reads CASRLLAGAETQYF.

The V call is TRBV14, the J call TRBJ1-1. The CDR3 covers 13 residues. Germline V lookup: CDR1 SGHDN, CDR2 FVKESK. The CDR3: CASSQARNTEAFF.

The chain has TRBV9 and TRBJ2-2; TCRdb calls TRBD1, which cannot be checked without DNA. CDR1 and CDR2 (germline): SGDLS, YYNGEE. This CDR3 spans 15 amino acids. Here the CDR3 reads CASSVRDENTGELFF.